The source of this T cell receptor beta chain is a study of beta chain features in type 1 diabetes. The sequenced template was cDNA made from the entire isolated RNA. TCRdb keeps only in-frame clones here, not all; method: immunoSEQ multiplex PCR. This table holds under 250,000 clones, 13% to 15% found once. A few counts support this clone. Its antigen is as yet unknown. Points from the study as a whole: There was a possibility that cDNA sequencing over-represented cells with high TCR expression. In type 1 diabetes patients, VDJ junctions had fewer insertions; deletions at these junctions were more frequent.

The receptor's source is a woman aged 40 to 55 in good health. The sequenced sample consisted of naive CD4+ T cells from blood.

CDR3 sequence reads: CASSVEPSNTEAFF. The CDR3 DNA reads TGTGCCAGCAGCGTAGAGCCATCGAACACTGAAGCTTTCTTT. The chain uses TRBV5-4 and TRBJ1-1; D uncertain. CDR1 SGHNT and CDR2 YYREEE come from the germline V gene (reference sequence). V lost 4 bases to trimming and J lost 1 base, with 11 bases between them. This CDR3 has 14 amino acids.